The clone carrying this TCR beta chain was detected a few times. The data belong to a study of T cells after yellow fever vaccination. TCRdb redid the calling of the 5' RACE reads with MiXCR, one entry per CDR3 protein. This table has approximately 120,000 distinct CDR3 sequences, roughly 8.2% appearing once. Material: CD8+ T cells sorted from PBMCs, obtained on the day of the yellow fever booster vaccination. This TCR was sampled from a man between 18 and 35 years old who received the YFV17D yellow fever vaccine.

CDR3 protein: CASSGSGGRQETQYF. The CDR3 region has the DNA TGTGCCAGCAGCGGGTCGGGGGGGCGGCAAGAGACCCAGTACTTC. The rearrangement joins TRBV27 to TRBJ2-5; 8 bases line up with TRBD2. Germline V lookup: CDR1 MNHEY, CDR2 SMNVEV (reference sequence). J was trimmed by 2 bases and V by 6 bases; bases with no gene match: 8. The CDR3 is made up of 15 amino acids.